This entry lists 31 T cell receptor beta chains sequenced from one sample in a study of somatic mutations in cytotoxic T cells in rheumatoid arthritis. The repertoire was sequenced with immunoSEQ multiplex PCR; TCRdb's copy has only in-frame clones and lacks some. The sample records some 18,000 clones, over 70% being singletons. Source material: CD8+ T cells sorted from blood. The receptors originated from a man aged 55 to 69 in good health.

This clone was seen more than once but under ten times. The chain is built from TRBV5-6 and TRBJ2-5; 9 positions match TRBD1. V shed 0 bases and J 10 bases; nucleotides not matched to a gene: 10. Germline CDR1 is SGHDT and CDR2 is YYEEEE. There are 15 residues in the CDR3. CDR3 region: CASSLEKGTGFIQYF. The CDR3 DNA reads TGTGCCAGCAGCTTGGAGAAAGGGACAGGGTTTATCCAGTACTTC.

Judged by abundance, this clone is medium-sized (0.01 to 0.1%). The chain uses TRBV5-6 and TRBJ2-1; D is uncertain. V was pared by 5 bases and J by 4 bases, with 10 bases between. The CDR3 runs 13 residues. Germline lookup yields CDR1 SGHDT and CDR2 YYEEEE. CDR3 loop: CASRHGAYNEQFF. DNA for the CDR3: TGTGCCAGCAGGCACGGAGCTTACAATGAGCAGTTCTTC. Variable domain in full (rest from reference TRBV5-6 and TRBJ2-1): DAGVTQSPTHLIKTRGQQVTLRCSPKSGHDTVSWYQQALGQGPQFIFQYYEEEERQRGNFPDRFSGHQFPNYSSELNVNALLLGDSALYLCASRHGAYNEQFFGPGTRLTVL.

The rearrangement links TRBV6-5 to TRBJ1-1, with D possibly matching TRBD1 (6 bases). Trimming shortened V by 5 bases and J by 4 bases, and 11 bases separated the two germline ends. The length of the CDR3 is 13 residues. Germline V CDR1 and CDR2: MNHEY, SVGAGI. CDR3 sequence: CASSETGFTEAFF. DNA for the CDR3: TGTGCCAGCAGTGAGACAGGTTTCACTGAAGCTTTCTTT.

The chain recombines TRBV7-4 with TRBJ2-7, with 11 bases that match TRBD2. Germline CDR1 SGHVT, CDR2 SQSDAQ. V lost 3 bases and J lost 2; bases outside the gene matches: 0. This CDR3 spans 14 amino acids. CDR3 residues: CASSLTSGAYEQYF. The CDR3 DNA reads as TGTGCCAGCAGCTTGACTAGCGGGGCCTACGAGCAGTACTTC.

The chain is built from TRBV19 and TRBJ1-1; D is perhaps TRBD1 (6 bases). Germline values: CDR1 LNHDA, CDR2 SQIVND (reference sequence). V was clipped by 6 bases and J by 5 bases, with 13 bases between them. This CDR3 region has 13 residues. CDR3 region: CASRWGGATEAFF. The CDR3 nucleotides read TGTGCCAGTAGATGGGGGGGCGCGACTGAAGCTTTCTTT.

The genes are TRBV5-1 and TRBJ2-5; 8 nucleotides agree with TRBD1. From germline, CDR1 is SGHRS and CDR2 YFSETQ. After removal of 0 bases from V and 0 bases from J, the junction contained 4 bases not matched to a gene. The CDR3 runs to 16 residues. The DNA for the CDR3 is TGCGCCAGCAGCTTGGCCCGGGACAGGTACCAAGAGACCCAGTACTTC. It is translated as CASSLARDRYQETQYF.

CDR3 nucleotides: TGTGCCAGCAAACCTGGACAGGGTTTGGGAAACACCATATATTTT. Amino acids: CASKPGQGLGNTIYF. The chain employs TRBV5-4 and TRBJ1-3; 8 bases agree with TRBD1. J gave up 4 bases and V 6 bases, and 9 bases lay outside the gene matches. The CDR3 is 15 amino acids. Germline CDR1 SGHNT, CDR2 YYREEE (reference sequence). Based on the CDR3 plus reference TRBV5-4 and TRBJ1-3, the full variable domain is ETGVTQSPTHLIKTRGQQVTLRCSSQSGHNTVSWYQQALGQGPQFIFQYYREEENGRGNFPPRFSGLQFPNYSSELNVNALELDDSALYLCASKPGQGLGNTIYFGEGSWLTVV.

The rearrangement links TRBV7-9 to TRBJ2-2; D gene uncertain. Per the germline V gene, CDR1 is SEHNR and CDR2 is FQNEAQ (reference sequence). The CDR3 length is 15 residues. The ends were cut back, 2 bases at V and 1 base at J, with 8 bases in the middle. The DNA of the CDR3 is TGTGCCAGCAGCTTAAGTCAGTGGAACACCGGGGAGCTGTTTTTT. Its protein product is CASSLSQWNTGELFF.

This clone was picked up a small number of times. The chain has TRBV5-6 and TRBJ2-4, with a weak D call TRBD2 (8 bases). Trimming left V 4 bases short and J 2 bases short, with 13 bases between. The germline CDR1 and CDR2 sequences are SGHDT and YYEEEE. This CDR3 region has 15 residues. The CDR3 bases are TGTGCCAGCAGCCGGGAGGGACAGCCCAAAAACATTCAGTACTTC. Translating gives CASSREGQPKNIQYF.

This clone has more than one count but fewer than ten. The gene calls are TRBV5-1 and TRBJ2-1; D is uncertain. This CDR3 has 15 residues. V was trimmed by 0 bases and J by 2 bases, leaving 9 bases between them. In germline, CDR1 is SGHRS, CDR2 YFSETQ. In DNA, the CDR3 is TGCGCCAGCAGCTTGGGGCCACCCCCCTACAATGAGCAGTTCTTC. Protein: CASSLGPPPYNEQFF.

V and J are TRBV27 and TRBJ1-2; D is perhaps TRBD1 (6 bases). Germline loops: CDR1 MNHEY, CDR2 SMNVEV (reference sequence). V was clipped by 4 bases and J by 6 bases, with 12 bases between them. This CDR3 is 13 amino acids long. CDR3 sequence (DNA): TGTGCCAGCAGTTCCCGGACAGTTGATGGCTACACCTTC. Encoded protein: CASSSRTVDGYTF.

The J gene is TRBJ2-1, the V gene TRBV7-8; TRBD1 might be the D (5 bases). CDR1 is SGHVS and CDR2 is FQNEAQ in the germline V gene. The CDR3 has 15 residues. The ends were cut back, 5 bases at V and 0 bases at J, with 11 bases in the middle. The CDR3 spells CASSQDTSSYNEQFF. The CDR3 DNA reads as TGTGCCAGCAGCCAGGACACGAGCTCCTACAATGAGCAGTTCTTC.

This sequence joins TRBV7-8 and TRBJ1-5; D possibly corresponds to TRBD1 (5 bases). Trimming took 1 base from V and 1 from J, leaving 14 bases between them. Germline V gene data show CDR1 as SGHVS and CDR2 as FQNEAQ. The CDR3 extends over 17 amino acids. CDR3 nucleotides: TGTGCCAGCAGCTTAGGTTGGGGCCGGGTAAGCAATCAGCCCCAGCATTTT. Translation gives CASSLGWGRVSNQPQHF. The entire variable domain, with the rest obtained from reference TRBV7-8 and TRBJ1-5, is as follows: GAGVSQSPRYKVAKRGQDVALRCDPISGHVSLFWYQQALGQGPEFLTYFQNEAQLDKSGLPSDRFFAERPEGSVSTLKIQRTQQEDSAVYLCASSLGWGRVSNQPQHFGDGTRLSIL.

V gene TRBV5-4 combines with J gene TRBJ2-3; 9 bases match TRBD2. Per the germline V gene, CDR1 is SGHNT and CDR2 is YYREEE (reference sequence). CDR3 length: 15 residues. The junction had 5 bases not matched to a gene; V was cut back by 4 bases and J by 2 bases. CDR3 in DNA: TGTGCCAGCAGCATTAGCGGGGGATCCACAGATACGCAGTATTTT. Amino acids: CASSISGGSTDTQYF.

This rearrangement joins TRBV4-3 to TRBJ2-2; 10 nucleotides agree with TRBD2. The CDR3 totals 16 residues. After removal of 6 bases from V and 4 bases from J, the junction contained 8 bases not matched to a gene. CDR1 and CDR2 from the germline V gene are LGHNA and YSLEER. The CDR3 protein is CASSPSRTSGTGELFF. In nucleotides, the CDR3 is TGCGCCAGCAGTCCCTCTCGGACTAGCGGCACCGGGGAGCTGTTTTTT.

V usage is TRBV4-3 and J usage is TRBJ2-3; 12 nucleotides line up with TRBD2. V was clipped by 4 bases and J by 2 bases; unmatched bases: 16. CDR1 and CDR2 (germline): LGHNA, YSLEER. The CDR3 contains 20 residues. CDR3 residues: CASSRGISSGRAINTDTQYF. The CDR3 DNA is TGCGCCAGCAGCCGGGGGATTTCTAGCGGGAGGGCCATAAACACAGATACGCAGTATTTT.

About this clone itself: The sample has other DNA sequences that encode this CDR3 too. The V gene is TRBV19, the J gene TRBJ1-2, with D perhaps TRBD1 (6 bases). Trimming stripped 3 bases from V and 8 bases from J, with 13 bases between. The germline V gene encodes CDR1 LNHDA and CDR2 SQIVND (reference sequence). This CDR3 region has 13 residues. The CDR3 DNA follows: TGTGCCAGTAGTATTCGGCAGGGGTACGGCTACACCTTC. It encodes CASSIRQGYGYTF.

The rearrangement links TRBV2 to TRBJ1-2; D not resolved. The germline gives CDR1 SNHLY, CDR2 FYNNEI. The CDR3 is made up of 12 amino acids. The V end was cut by 7 bases, the J end by 2 bases, with 8 bases between. The CDR3 here is CASILINYGYTF. In DNA, the CDR3 is TGTGCCAGCATTCTTATAAACTATGGCTACACCTTC.

This clone was recorded a few times. The chain employs TRBV27 and TRBJ1-1, with D tentatively TRBD1 (5 bases). Germline loops: CDR1 MNHEY, CDR2 SMNVEV (reference sequence). This CDR3 is built from 11 residues. V lost 7 bases, J lost 6 bases, and 9 bases lay in between. The CDR3 nucleotides are TGTGCCAGCACGGGCAGGGCTGAAGCTTTCTTT. As protein: CASTGRAEAFF.

The chain uses TRBV6-1 and TRBJ1-6; the D gene is possibly TRBD1 (5 bases). V dropped 4 bases and J dropped 0 bases, with 16 bases sitting between them. The CDR3 runs 18 residues. The germline CDR1 and CDR2 sequences are MNHNS and SASEGT. The CDR3 DNA follows: TGTGCCAGCAGTGCTAAGCTTCCAGGGATCTCCTATAATTCACCCCTCCACTTT. Its protein product is CASSAKLPGISYNSPLHF.

This clone appeared a single time. The genes are TRBV27 and TRBJ2-1, with 14 bases identical to TRBD2. The CDR3 has 16 amino acids. From germline, CDR1 is MNHEY and CDR2 SMNVEV (reference sequence). V shed 2 bases and J 6 bases; nucleotides not matched to a gene: 3. Written as DNA, the CDR3 is TGTGCCAGCAGTTTACCGGGACTAGCGGGAGCCAATGAGCAGTTCTTC. As protein: CASSLPGLAGANEQFF.

In nucleotides, the CDR3 is TGTGCCAGCAGCTTAAGCGGCAACTCCTACGAGCAGTACTTC. Translation gives CASSLSGNSYEQYF. The chain employs TRBV7-3 and TRBJ2-7, with D uncertain. Germline CDR1 reads SGHTA; CDR2 reads FQGTGA. The length of the CDR3 is 14 residues. Trimming removed 1 base at V and 0 bases at J, with 7 bases between.

Relative to its sample, this clone is medium-sized. This rearrangement joins TRBV7-3 to TRBJ2-6; D is undetermined. Germline CDR1 SGHTA, CDR2 FQGTGA. The CDR3 length is 15 residues. V was shortened by 4 bases and J by 0 bases, with 7 bases between the two germline ends. CDR3 bases: TGTGCCAGCAGCTCCCTGAGCTCTGGGGCCAACGTCCTGACTTTC. Residues: CASSSLSSGANVLTF. Supplemented by reference TRBV7-3 and TRBJ2-6, the full variable domain reads GAGVSQTPSNKVTEKGKYVELRCDPISGHTALYWYRQSLGQGPEFLIYFQGTGAADDSGLPNDRFFAVRPEGSVSTLKIQRTERGDSAVYLCASSSLSSGANVLTFGAGSRLTVL.

This sequence joins TRBV6-6 and TRBJ2-5, with TRBD1 as a possible D gene (6 bases). Germline lookup yields CDR1 MNHNY and CDR2 SVGAGI (reference sequence). The V gene lost 6 bases and the J gene lost 3 bases, with 11 bases spanning the gap. CDR3 length: 13 residues. CDR3 amino acids: CASRQGNKETQYF. In DNA form, the CDR3 reads TGTGCCAGCAGACAGGGAAACAAAGAGACCCAGTACTTC.

The V call is TRBV29-1, the J call TRBJ1-1; 7 bases are a match to TRBD1. From germline, CDR1 is SQVTM and CDR2 ANQGSEA. V gave up 1 base and J gave up 0 bases; unmatched junction bases: 5. This CDR3 is built from 15 residues. CDR3 sequence: CSVEVKGTVNTEAFF. CDR3 in DNA: TGCAGCGTTGAAGTTAAAGGGACAGTGAACACTGAAGCTTTCTTT.

The chain uses TRBV27 and TRBJ1-6, with TRBD1 identical over 8 bases. This CDR3 is 15 amino acids long. The germline V gene encodes CDR1 MNHEY and CDR2 SMNVEV (reference sequence). The V and J ends lost 7 bases and 5 bases, in that order; junction bases with no gene match: 7. The CDR3 region has the DNA TGTGCCAGCACCTTCCTGACAGGGGATAATTCACCCCTCCACTTT. Its protein product is CASTFLTGDNSPLHF.

The chain joins TRBV9 to TRBJ2-3; the D gene is possibly TRBD1 (7 bases). Germline V gene lookup returns CDR1 SGDLS and CDR2 YYNGEE. CDR3 length: 15 residues. V lost 3 bases and J lost 1, with 12 bases in between. CDR3 residues: CASSGQGEGTDTQYF. The CDR3 coding sequence is TGTGCCAGCAGCGGCCAGGGGGAGGGCACAGATACGCAGTATTTT.

The CDR3 loop is CASSDGGGTDTQYF. CDR3 coding DNA: TGTGCCAGCAGCGACGGAGGGGGCACAGATACGCAGTATTTT. The chain is built from TRBV7-2 and TRBJ2-3; TRBD2 is a possible D gene (6 bases). Trimming took 5 bases from V and 1 from J, leaving 10 bases between them. The length of the CDR3 is 14 residues. Germline V CDR1 and CDR2: SGHTA, FQGNSA.

Only one count was recorded for this clone. CDR3 loop: CASSLRGSGVNTEAFF. CDR3 sequence (DNA): TGTGCCAGCAGCTTGCGGGGGTCGGGGGTGAACACTGAAGCTTTCTTT. The chain is built from TRBV13 and TRBJ1-1, with D possibly matching TRBD1 (5 bases). Germline CDR1 reads PRHDT; CDR2 reads FYEKMQ (reference sequence). The CDR3 sequence is 16 residues long. The germline V and J ends were trimmed by 3 bases and 0 bases, with 14 bases remaining between them.

This clone was counted a few times. The chain links TRBV2 to TRBJ2-3, with 10 bases lining up with TRBD2. The CDR3 consists of 17 residues. Germline V gives CDR1 SNHLY, CDR2 FYNNEI. The V gene end was trimmed by 5 bases and the J gene end by 2 bases; junction bases not matched to a gene: 10. CDR3 nucleotides: TGTGCCAGCAGTCGAAGGACCGGGACTAGCGCCACAGATACGCAGTATTTT. Protein: CASSRRTGTSATDTQYF.

The CDR3 coding sequence is TGTGCCAGTAGTATAGGATCGGGGACTATTAAAGAGACCCAGTACTTC. Its translation is CASSIGSGTIKETQYF. V and J are TRBV19 and TRBJ2-5; 7 bases are a match to TRBD2. CDR1 LNHDA and CDR2 SQIVND come from the germline V gene (reference sequence). The CDR3 contains 16 residues. The trim removed 1 base at V and 3 bases at J, leaving 8 bases unmatched. The variable domain in full, with the rest retrieved from reference TRBV19 and TRBJ2-5, is DGGITQSPKYLFRKEGQNVTLSCEQNLNHDAMYWYRQDPGQGLRLIYYSQIVNDFQKGDIAEGYSVSREKKESFPLTVTSAQKNPTAFYLCASSIGSGTIKETQYFGPGTRLLVL.